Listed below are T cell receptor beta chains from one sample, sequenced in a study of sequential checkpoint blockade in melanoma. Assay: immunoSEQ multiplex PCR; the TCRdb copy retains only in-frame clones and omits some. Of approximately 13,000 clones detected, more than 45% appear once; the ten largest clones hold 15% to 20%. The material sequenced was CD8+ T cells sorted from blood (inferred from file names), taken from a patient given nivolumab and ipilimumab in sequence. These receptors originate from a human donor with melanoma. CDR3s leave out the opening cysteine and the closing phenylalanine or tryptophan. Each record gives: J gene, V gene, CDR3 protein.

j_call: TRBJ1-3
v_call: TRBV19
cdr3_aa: ASLTQRNTIY

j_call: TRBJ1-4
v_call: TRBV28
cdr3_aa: ASSFPPRGTNEKLF

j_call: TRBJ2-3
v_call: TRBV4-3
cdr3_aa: ASSLEDSKGLTDTQY

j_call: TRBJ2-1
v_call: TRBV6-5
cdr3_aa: ASSSGTSGSLNEQF

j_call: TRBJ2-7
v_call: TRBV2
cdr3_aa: ASSGRGLREQY

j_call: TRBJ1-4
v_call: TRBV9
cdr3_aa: ASSVGAGSGEKLF

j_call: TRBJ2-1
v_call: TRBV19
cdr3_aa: ASKASGSKNEQF

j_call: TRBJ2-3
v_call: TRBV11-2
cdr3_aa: ASSLLGGVPDTQY

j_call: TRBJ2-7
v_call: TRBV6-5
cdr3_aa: ASGLLTGAYEQY

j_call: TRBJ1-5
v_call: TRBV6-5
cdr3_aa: ASSYGPGNQPQH

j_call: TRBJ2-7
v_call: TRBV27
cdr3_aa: ASSLGGRREQY

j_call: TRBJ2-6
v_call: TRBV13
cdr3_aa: ASSLEGLAGSGANVLT

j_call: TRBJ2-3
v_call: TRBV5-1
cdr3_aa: ASSEALAGGPTDTQY

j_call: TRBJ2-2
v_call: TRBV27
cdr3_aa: ASSLIAGGTNTGELF

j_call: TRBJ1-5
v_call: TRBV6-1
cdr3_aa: ASSEDGSAPQH

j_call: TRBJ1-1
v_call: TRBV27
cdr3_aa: ASSFYGQGGKNTEAF